Listed here is a single TCR beta chain. Between the trimmed V and J ends, which lost 6 bases and 3 bases, there was a span of 9 bases. This CDR3 has 14 residues. Germline values: CDR1 KGHSH, CDR2 LQKENI. This record belongs to a study of blood T cell repertoires in COVID-19. For the study at large: There were acute and convalescent COVID-19 samples, and they came from the United States, Italy and Spain. T cells, B-cell-depleted T cells, or PBMCs provided the cDNA or gDNA that served as material.

In the original analysis: Estimation of nucleated cell counts was performed using reference gene primer amplification. Profiled with immunoSEQ multiplex PCR; TCRdb holds only in-frame clones, not every one. V, J and clone size are those of that table, while D and trimming were read from the DNA. Among around 69,000 clones listed, about 91% were seen once. Specimen: peripheral blood. The sequence derives from a woman aged 50 to 60 with active COVID-19. The V gene is TRBV18, the J gene TRBJ2-6, with D possibly TRBD2 on 5 matching bases. The CDR3 is CASSRAGGANVLTF. The CDR3 DNA is TGTGCCAGCTCGAGGGCTGGTGGGGCCAACGTCCTGACTTTC.